The 25 T cell receptor beta chains reported below all come from one sample, sequenced in a study of cytomegalovirus exposure and HLA in healthy donors. PCR employed 60 Vbeta and 13 Jbeta primers. Profiled with immunoSEQ multiplex PCR; TCRdb holds only in-frame clones, not every one. The sample yields 150,000 to 200,000 clones, around 73% seen once. The sequenced material came from PBMCs. The receptor source for this set is a male donor in good health and CMV-seronegative.

The J gene is TRBJ2-3, the V gene TRBV5-4; TRBD2 agrees at 10 bases. The germline V gene has CDR1 SGHNT and CDR2 YYREEE (reference sequence). With V trimmed by 4 bases and J by 2 bases, 4 bases remained unmatched. There are 15 residues in the CDR3. CDR3 nucleotide sequence: TGTGCCAGCAGCCCAGGACTAGCGGTCACAGATACGCAGTATTTT. Protein product: CASSPGLAVTDTQYF. Variable domain in full (rest from reference TRBV5-4 and TRBJ2-3): ETGVTQSPTHLIKTRGQQVTLRCSSQSGHNTVSWYQQALGQGPQFIFQYYREEENGRGNFPPRFSGLQFPNYSSELNVNALELDDSALYLCASSPGLAVTDTQYFGPGTRLTVL.

The CDR3 coding sequence is TGTGCCAGCAGTCAACAGGGATTTGCCCATGGCTACACCTTC. Translating gives CASSQQGFAHGYTF. This chain uses TRBV6-6 with TRBJ1-2, with D perhaps matching TRBD1 (6 bases). With 5 bases removed from V and 6 bases from J, the gap between germline ends came to 16 bases. The CDR3 extends over 14 amino acids. Germline V gives CDR1 MNHNY, CDR2 SVGAGI (reference sequence).

The sample holds a few counts of this clone. V and J are TRBV2 and TRBJ1-3; TRBD1 agrees at 9 bases. The germline V gene has CDR1 SNHLY and CDR2 FYNNEI. The CDR3 is made up of 16 amino acids. The ends lost 7 bases at V and 4 bases at J; junction bases unmatched: 11. CDR3 nucleotides: TGTGCCAGCACCGGACAGGGGACGAGATCCGGAAACACCATATATTTT. Translated: CASTGQGTRSGNTIYF.

The CDR3 region has the DNA TGTGCCTGGACTCAGGTGTCCTATGGCTACACCTTC. It translates to CAWTQVSYGYTF. The genes are TRBV30 and TRBJ1-2; D gene unclear. This CDR3 contains 12 residues. CDR1 is GTSNPN and CDR2 is SVGIG in the germline V gene (reference sequence). Trimming removed 4 bases at V and 4 bases at J, with 10 bases between.

V usage is TRBV5-1 and J usage is TRBJ1-2; 7 bases line up with TRBD1. The CDR3 is 11 amino acids. Germline-derived CDR1 and CDR2 are SGHRS and YFSETQ. J gave up 10 bases and V 4 bases, and 4 bases lay outside the gene matches. This CDR3 is CASSQDRTYTF. CDR3 bases: TGCGCCAGCAGCCAGGACAGGACCTACACCTTC.

The V gene is TRBV12-5, the J gene TRBJ1-5; no clear D gene. V lost 3 bases, J lost 2 bases, and 8 bases lay in between. Germline V gives CDR1 LGHNT, CDR2 FRNRAP. This CDR3 has 14 amino acids. The CDR3 region has the DNA TGTGCTAGTGGTTTACACGGAGGCAATCAGCCCCAGCATTTT. It specifies CASGLHGGNQPQHF.

The chain links TRBV7-9 to TRBJ1-1; no reliable D call. Per the germline V gene, CDR1 is SEHNR and CDR2 is FQNEAQ (reference sequence). There are 12 residues in the CDR3. The V gene lost 3 bases and the J gene lost 11 bases, with 13 bases spanning the gap. The CDR3 DNA sequence: TGTGCCAGCAGCTTCAGCCTTGGAGGGGCTTTCTTT. It translates to CASSFSLGGAFF. The full variable domain, with the rest looked up from reference TRBV7-9 and TRBJ1-1, is DTGVSQNPRHKITKRGQNVTFRCDPISEHNRLYWYRQTLGQGPEFLTYFQNEAQLEKSRLLSDRFSAERPKGSFSTLEIQRTEQGDSAMYLCASSFSLGGAFFGQGTRLTVV.

The rearrangement joins TRBV4-3 to TRBJ2-1; maybe TRBD2 (6 bases). V lost 1 base to trimming and J lost 7 bases, with 11 bases between them. The CDR3 extends over 14 amino acids. The V gene's germline CDR1 is LGHNA and CDR2 YSLEER. Here the CDR3 DNA reads TGCGCCAGCAGCCAAGGACTAGAGATAAATGAGCAGTTCTTC. The encoded protein is CASSQGLEINEQFF.

The chain recombines TRBV6-1 with TRBJ2-1; the D gene is possibly TRBD1 (6 bases). The CDR3 totals 13 residues. V was cut by 5 bases and J by 4 bases, with 9 bases left in between. Germline V CDR1 and CDR2: MNHNS, SASEGT. The CDR3 loop is CASSRTDYNEQFF. CDR3 coding DNA: TGTGCCAGCAGTCGGACAGATTACAATGAGCAGTTCTTC.

The rearrangement uses TRBV7-8 and TRBJ2-1; 10 bases agree with TRBD2. The CDR3 is made up of 13 amino acids. Germline CDR1 reads SGHVS; CDR2 reads FQNEAQ. The V gene end was trimmed by 3 bases and the J gene end by 8 bases; junction bases not matched to a gene: 1. CDR3 nucleotides: TGTGCCAGCAGCTTCGGACTAGCGGATGAGCAGTTCTTC. This gives the protein CASSFGLADEQFF.

This sequence joins TRBV19 and TRBJ2-7; maybe TRBD2 (6 bases). The end of the DNA aligns better with TRBJ2-1, so the J call may be wrong. Germline V gives CDR1 LNHDA, CDR2 SQIVND (reference sequence). CDR3 length: 15 residues. As DNA, the CDR3 is TGTGCCAGTAGGCTCCCAGGAGCGGGTGACAATGAGCAGTTCTTC. Translating gives CASRLPGAGDNEQFF.

V and J are TRBV7-3 and TRBJ2-3, with 9 bases matching TRBD2. J was trimmed by 7 bases and V by 2 bases; bases with no gene match: 4. Germline CDR1 and CDR2: SGHTA and FQGTGA. This CDR3 is 14 amino acids long. The CDR3 reads CASSLEGTSHTQYF. CDR3 nucleotides: TGTGCCAGCAGCTTAGAAGGGACTAGCCATACGCAGTATTTT.

The rearrangement links TRBV7-2 to TRBJ2-4; D gene unclear. This CDR3 has 11 residues. V was pared by 5 bases and J by 10 bases, with 9 bases between. Germline lookup yields CDR1 SGHTA and CDR2 FQGNSA. CDR3 coding DNA: TGTGCCAGCAGCCTCCGAGATATTCAGTACTTC. Its translation: CASSLRDIQYF.

The chain combines TRBV7-2 with TRBJ2-5; possibly TRBD2 for D (7 bases). The germline V and J ends were trimmed by 1 base and 5 bases, with 14 bases remaining between them. CDR1 and CDR2 (germline): SGHTA, FQGNSA. The CDR3 is made up of 15 amino acids. The CDR3 protein is CASSLEGGPWETQYF. The CDR3 DNA is TGTGCCAGCAGCTTAGAGGGGGGGCCTTGGGAGACCCAGTACTTC.

As DNA, the CDR3 is TGTGCCAGCAGCCTAGCGGGAGGGCCTTACAATGAGCAGTTCTTC. Protein sequence: CASSLAGGPYNEQFF. The rearrangement joins TRBV9 to TRBJ2-1, with 12 bases aligning to TRBD2. The V gene end was trimmed by 4 bases and the J gene end by 4 bases; junction bases not matched to a gene: 3. Looked up from germline, CDR1 is SGDLS and CDR2 is YYNGEE. The CDR3 has 15 amino acids.

The gene calls are TRBV5-6 and TRBJ1-2, with TRBD1 matching 9 bases. The CDR3 has 14 amino acids. With 5 bases clipped from V and 7 bases from J, the junction kept 9 bases outside the gene matches. CDR1 and CDR2 (germline): SGHDT, YYEEEE. The CDR3 sequence: CASRPGTGTSGYTF. As DNA, the CDR3 is TGTGCCAGCAGACCCGGGACAGGGACCTCTGGCTACACCTTC. Full variable domain (remainder filled in from reference TRBV5-6 and TRBJ1-2): DAGVTQSPTHLIKTRGQQVTLRCSPKSGHDTVSWYQQALGQGPQFIFQYYEEEERQRGNFPDRFSGHQFPNYSSELNVNALLLGDSALYLCASRPGTGTSGYTFGSGTRLTVV.

The genes are TRBV6-5 and TRBJ1-2; D gene unclear. This CDR3 comprises 11 residues. The V gene lost 6 bases and the J gene lost 8 bases, with 10 bases spanning the gap. Germline V CDR1 and CDR2: MNHEY, SVGAGI. The CDR3 bases are TGTGCCAGCAGAGATACCCGGGGCTACACCTTC. Protein sequence: CASRDTRGYTF.

This clone was detected only a few times. The chain joins TRBV6-1 to TRBJ2-7; the D gene is possibly TRBD2 (5 bases). Trimming pared 11 bases from V and 0 bases from J, leaving 17 bases between. The CDR3 has 14 residues. Germline CDR1 MNHNS, CDR2 SASEGT. The CDR3 sequence: CAAEQGGPSYEQYF. Here the CDR3 DNA reads TGTGCCGCCGAACAAGGAGGTCCCTCCTACGAGCAGTACTTC.

The chain combines TRBV28 with TRBJ1-2; TRBD1 matches 11 bases. V trimming: 5 bases; J trimming: 8 bases; junction bases outside the gene matches: 10. Germline V lookup: CDR1 MDHEN, CDR2 SYDVKM. The CDR3 consists of 15 residues. The CDR3 nucleotides are TGTGCCAGCAGTCCCCGGACAGGGGGCTTGCGGGGCTACACCTTC. Translation gives CASSPRTGGLRGYTF.

The chain has TRBV19 and TRBJ1-4; D gene unclear. The CDR3 length is 16 residues. Trimming took off 3 bases at V and 0 bases at J, with 11 bases between the two ends. The germline CDR1 and CDR2 sequences are LNHDA and SQIVND (reference sequence). In DNA form, the CDR3 reads TGTGCCAGTAGTATTTTGGACTCCGCAACTAATGAAAAACTGTTTTTT. Its protein product is CASSILDSATNEKLFF.

This clone has only a few counts. J is TRBJ2-5 and V is TRBV7-3, with 11 bases that match TRBD2. This CDR3 contains 14 residues. Germline CDR1 and CDR2: SGHTA and FQGTGA. V was pared by 3 bases and J by 5 bases, with 2 bases of the junction left unmatched. CDR3 sequence: CASSFSGGAETQYF. CDR3 bases: TGTGCCAGCAGCTTTAGCGGGGGGGCTGAGACCCAGTACTTC.

The rearrangement uses TRBV25-1 and TRBJ1-1; possible D gene TRBD1, 6 bases. This CDR3 region has 12 residues. The germline V gene has CDR1 MGHDK and CDR2 SYGVNS. V dropped 2 bases and J dropped 11 bases, with 12 bases sitting between them. The CDR3 spells CASSETRGKAFF. CDR3 nucleotides: TGTGCCAGCAGTGAAACTAGGGGGAAGGCTTTCTTT.

The chain has TRBV6-5 and TRBJ2-4, with D uncertain. Looked up from germline, CDR1 is MNHEY and CDR2 is SVGAGI. The CDR3 length is 14 residues. V lost 3 bases and J lost 8, with 14 bases in between. This CDR3 reads CASSYFPPPDIQYF. The CDR3 nucleotides read TGTGCCAGCAGTTATTTCCCTCCACCAGACATTCAGTACTTC.

The V gene is TRBV5-4, the J gene TRBJ1-2, with 7 bases identical to TRBD1. J gave up 4 bases and V 4 bases, and 7 bases lay outside the gene matches. The CDR3 runs to 14 residues. The germline gives CDR1 SGHNT, CDR2 YYREEE (reference sequence). CDR3: CASSVGTDGYGYTF. The CDR3, as DNA: TGTGCCAGCAGCGTAGGGACAGACGGCTATGGCTACACCTTC.

The chain is built from TRBV28 and TRBJ2-1; 9 bases agree with TRBD2. Trimming removed 6 bases from V and 2 bases from J; junction bases left unmatched: 5. The length of the CDR3 is 15 residues. Germline lookup yields CDR1 MDHEN and CDR2 SYDVKM. This CDR3 reads CASRPAGGTYNEQFF. CDR3 in DNA: TGTGCCAGCAGGCCAGCGGGAGGAACCTACAATGAGCAGTTCTTC.